The 5 T cell receptor beta chains below all came from one sample that was sequenced in a study of shared T cell receptors in the human thymus. Here immunoSEQ multiplex PCR was the method, and the copy in TCRdb shows in-frame clones only, minus some. Of about 380,000 clones listed, approximately 95% are singletons. The sequencing sample was made of thymocytes. Receptors were obtained from a human donor.

CDR3 nucleotides: TGTGCCAGCAGCCAAGAAATTCGGACAGGGCCCTACGAGCAGTACTTC. Translation: CASSQEIRTGPYEQYF. V and J are TRBV14 and TRBJ2-7, with 8 bases matching TRBD1. Germline V gene lookup returns CDR1 SGHDN and CDR2 FVKESK. Unmatched junction bases numbered 6, after V lost 0 bases and J lost 2 bases. This CDR3 region has 16 residues.

This clone was found once. The chain is built from TRBV6-1 and TRBJ2-2; D gene ambiguous. Trimming left V 6 bases short and J 5 bases short, with 10 bases between. Germline assignment: CDR1 MNHNS and CDR2 SASEGT. CDR3 length equals 13 residues. The CDR3 loop reads CASRDVGTGELFF. For the CDR3, the DNA is TGTGCCAGCAGAGATGTGGGAACCGGGGAGCTGTTTTTT.

This chain uses TRBV2 with TRBJ2-3; 9 bases align to TRBD2. There are 17 residues in the CDR3. The germline gives CDR1 SNHLY, CDR2 FYNNEI. J gave up 4 bases and V 2 bases, and 10 bases lay outside the gene matches. CDR3 sequence: CASSEMNVSGRPDTQYF. The CDR3 coding sequence is TGTGCCAGCAGTGAAATGAATGTGAGCGGGAGGCCAGATACGCAGTATTTT.

CDR3 bases: TGTGCCAGCAGCTTAGCCCCTTCGACCGCGGAATCCTACGAGCAGTACTTC. Protein sequence: CASSLAPSTAESYEQYF. This chain uses TRBV11-3 with TRBJ2-7; D remains unclear. The CDR3 extends over 17 amino acids. Germline values: CDR1 SGHNT, CDR2 YENEEA. The V end was cut by 1 base, the J end by 1 base, with 17 bases between.

V gene TRBV10-1 combines with J gene TRBJ2-1, with 10 bases matching TRBD2. The V and J ends lost 7 bases and 7 bases, in that order; junction bases with no gene match: 10. The CDR3 sequence is 15 residues long. Germline V gene sequence: CDR1 WNHNN, CDR2 SYGVQD (reference sequence). This chain's CDR3 is CASKRKAGGPNEQFF. The CDR3 nucleotides are TGCGCCAGCAAACGGAAAGCGGGAGGGCCGAATGAGCAGTTCTTC.